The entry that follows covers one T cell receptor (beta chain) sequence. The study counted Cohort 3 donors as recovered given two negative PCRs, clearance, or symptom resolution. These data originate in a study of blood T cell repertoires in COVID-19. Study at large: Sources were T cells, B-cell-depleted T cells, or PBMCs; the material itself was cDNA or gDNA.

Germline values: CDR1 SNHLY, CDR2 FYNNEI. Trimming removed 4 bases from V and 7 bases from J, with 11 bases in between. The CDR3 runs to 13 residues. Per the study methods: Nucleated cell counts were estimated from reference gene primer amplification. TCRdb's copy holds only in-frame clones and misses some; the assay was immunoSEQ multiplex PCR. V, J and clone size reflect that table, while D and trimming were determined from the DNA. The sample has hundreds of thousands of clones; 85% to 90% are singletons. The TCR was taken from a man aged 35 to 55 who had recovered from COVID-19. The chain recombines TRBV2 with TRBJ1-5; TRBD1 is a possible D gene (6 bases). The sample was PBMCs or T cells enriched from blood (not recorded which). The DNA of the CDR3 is TGTGCCAGCAGTGTACAGGGTGACCAGCCCCAGCATTTT. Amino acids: CASSVQGDQPQHF.